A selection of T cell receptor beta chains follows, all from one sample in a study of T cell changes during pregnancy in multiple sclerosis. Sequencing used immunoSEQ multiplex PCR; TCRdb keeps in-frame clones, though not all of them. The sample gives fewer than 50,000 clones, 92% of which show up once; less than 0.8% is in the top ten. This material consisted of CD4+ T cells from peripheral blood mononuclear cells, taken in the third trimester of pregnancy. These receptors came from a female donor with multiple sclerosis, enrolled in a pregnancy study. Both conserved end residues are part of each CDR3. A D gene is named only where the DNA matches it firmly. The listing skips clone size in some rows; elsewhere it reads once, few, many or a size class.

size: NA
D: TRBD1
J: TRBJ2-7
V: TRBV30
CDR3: CAWSVRGQGSSYEQYF
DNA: TGTGCCTGGAGTGTACGAGGACAGGGAAGCTCCTACGAGCAGTACTTC

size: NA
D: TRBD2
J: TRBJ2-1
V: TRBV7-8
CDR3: CASSGRLAAQFF
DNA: TGTGCCAGCAGCGGACGACTAGCGGCCCAGTTCTTC

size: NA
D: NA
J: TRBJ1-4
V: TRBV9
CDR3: CASSVENGLGGEKLFF
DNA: TGTGCCAGCAGCGTAGAGAACGGGTTAGGTGGGGAAAAACTGTTTTTT

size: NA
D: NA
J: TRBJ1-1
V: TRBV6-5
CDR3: CAGSLQGGLEAFF
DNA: TGTGCCGGCAGCCTCCAAGGAGGTTTAGAAGCTTTCTTT

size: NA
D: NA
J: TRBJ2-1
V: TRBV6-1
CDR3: CATLGERSIYNEQFF
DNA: TGTGCCACCCTGGGTGAGCGGTCGATTTACAATGAGCAGTTCTTC

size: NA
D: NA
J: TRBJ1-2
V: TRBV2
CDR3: CASSPRANYGYTF
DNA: TGTGCCAGCAGTCCCAGGGCCAACTATGGCTACACCTTC

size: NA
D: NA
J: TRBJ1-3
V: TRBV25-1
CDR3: CASSPRGRGSGNTIYF
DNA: TGTGCCAGCAGTCCTCGAGGCAGGGGATCCGGAAACACCATATATTTT

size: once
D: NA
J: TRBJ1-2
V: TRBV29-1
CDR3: CSVEDLGSNYGYTF
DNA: TGCAGCGTTGAAGATCTAGGATCTAACTATGGCTACACCTTC

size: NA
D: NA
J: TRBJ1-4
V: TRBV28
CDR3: CASSQPGSGGEKLFF
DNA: TGTGCCAGCAGTCAACCGGGATCCGGTGGTGAAAAACTGTTTTTT

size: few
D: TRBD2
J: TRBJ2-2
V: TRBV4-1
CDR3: CASSQRGENTGELFF
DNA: TGCGCCAGCAGCCAGCGGGGGGAGAACACCGGGGAGCTGTTTTTT

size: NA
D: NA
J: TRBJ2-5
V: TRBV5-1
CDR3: CASSLDSSQYF
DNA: TGCGCCAGCAGCTTGGACAGCTCTCAGTACTTC

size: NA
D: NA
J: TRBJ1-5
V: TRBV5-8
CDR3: CASSMGRNNQPQHF
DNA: TGTGCCAGCAGCATGGGGAGAAACAATCAGCCCCAGCATTTT

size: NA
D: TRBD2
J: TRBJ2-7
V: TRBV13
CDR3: CASSPQAGGGEQYF
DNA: TGTGCCAGCAGCCCGCAGGCGGGGGGGGGCGAGCAGTACTTC

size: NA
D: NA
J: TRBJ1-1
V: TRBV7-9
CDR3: CASSLEGLAGQGAFF
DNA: TGTGCCAGCAGCTTAGAAGGGCTGGCTGGTCAGGGGGCTTTCTTT

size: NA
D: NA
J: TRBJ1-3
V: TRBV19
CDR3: CASSMGVSGSGNTIYF
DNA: TGTGCCAGTAGTATGGGAGTAAGTGGCTCTGGAAACACCATATATTTT

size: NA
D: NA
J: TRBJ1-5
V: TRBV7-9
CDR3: CASSLAPQGSGNQPQHF
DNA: TGTGCCAGCAGCTTAGCGCCGCAGGGCTCAGGCAATCAGCCCCAGCATTTT

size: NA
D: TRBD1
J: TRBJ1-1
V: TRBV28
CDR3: CASSLTGGNTEAFF
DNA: TGTGCCAGCAGTTTGACAGGGGGGAACACTGAAGCTTTCTTT

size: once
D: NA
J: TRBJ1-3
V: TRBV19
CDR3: CASTEVSGNTIYF
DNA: TGTGCCAGTACTGAGGTCTCTGGAAACACCATATATTTT

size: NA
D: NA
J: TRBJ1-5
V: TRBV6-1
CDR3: CASSVGTAAGFSNQPQHF
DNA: TGTGCCAGCAGTGTTGGTACGGCAGCGGGCTTTAGCAATCAGCCCCAGCATTTT

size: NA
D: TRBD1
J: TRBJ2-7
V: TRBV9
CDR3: CASSVGLRQGSVEQYF
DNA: TGTGCCAGCAGCGTAGGTCTCAGACAGGGGTCTGTGGAGCAGTACTTC

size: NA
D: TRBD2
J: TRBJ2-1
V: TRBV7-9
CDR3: CASSILAGAYNEQFF
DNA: TGTGCCAGCAGCATACTAGCGGGAGCCTACAATGAGCAGTTCTTC

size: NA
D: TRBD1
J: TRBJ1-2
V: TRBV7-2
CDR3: CASSPGTGGTGGYTF
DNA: TGTGCCAGCAGCCCCGGTACAGGGGGGACGGGGGGCTACACCTTC

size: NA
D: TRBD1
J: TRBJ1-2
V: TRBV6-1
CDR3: CASSEDRPPAF
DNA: TGTGCCAGCAGTGAGGACAGGCCCCCGGCCTTC

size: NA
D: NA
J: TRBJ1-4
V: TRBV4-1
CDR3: CASSRGRGQATNEKLFF
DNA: TGCGCCAGCAGCCGAGGCAGGGGACAAGCAACTAATGAAAAACTGTTTTTT

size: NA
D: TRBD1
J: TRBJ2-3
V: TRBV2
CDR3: CASSLQGAGYDTQYF
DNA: TGTGCCAGCAGTCTACAGGGGGCAGGGTATGATACGCAGTATTTT

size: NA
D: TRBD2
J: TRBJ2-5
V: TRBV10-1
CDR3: CASSEAGRPQETQYF
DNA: TGCGCCAGCAGTGAAGCGGGAAGGCCTCAAGAGACCCAGTACTTC

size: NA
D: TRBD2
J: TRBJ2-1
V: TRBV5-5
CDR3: CASSFGGGLAGGYEQFF
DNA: TGTGCCAGCAGCTTCGGGGGAGGGCTAGCGGGAGGATATGAGCAGTTCTTC

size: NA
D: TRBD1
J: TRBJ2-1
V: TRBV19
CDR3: CASSMTGASYNEQFF
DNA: TGTGCCAGTAGTATGACAGGGGCTTCCTACAATGAGCAGTTCTTC

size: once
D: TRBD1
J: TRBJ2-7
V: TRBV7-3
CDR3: CASSSGQGRNEQYF
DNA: TGTGCCAGCAGCTCCGGACAGGGTAGGAACGAGCAGTACTTC

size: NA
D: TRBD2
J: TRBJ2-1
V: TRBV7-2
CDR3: CASSATSGRANEQFF
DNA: TGTGCCAGCAGCGCAACTAGCGGGAGGGCCAATGAGCAGTTCTTC

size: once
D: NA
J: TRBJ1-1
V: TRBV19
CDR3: CASSIGWAEGTNTEAFF
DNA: TGTGCCAGTAGTATAGGTTGGGCGGAGGGCACGAACACTGAAGCTTTCTTT